This TCR beta chain was identified in a study of OX40 agonist ivuxolimab in advanced cancers. Study-level background: Ivuxolimab was an agonistic, fully human IgG2 monoclonal antibody directed against OX40 (CD134), a costimulatory receptor. Intravenous ivuxolimab was administered to patients every 2 weeks at six dose levels: 0.01, 0.1, 0.3, 1.5, 3 and 10 mg/kg. Among the roughly 50 dose-escalation patients, some 20 had hepatocellular carcinoma, approximately 15 melanoma, 9 renal cell carcinoma and 9 head and neck cancer. In the dose-escalation cohort, 75% to 90% of patients were male, and the mean age was around 65 years with a range of roughly 20 to 80. Prior anti-PD-1, anti-PD-L1 or anti-CTLA-4 therapy was permitted, and 40% of dose-escalation patients had received checkpoint inhibitors. Three dose-escalation patients achieved partial responses, one with hepatocellular carcinoma and two with cutaneous melanoma. The point of sequencing TCRbeta in the periphery was to test whether ivuxolimab changed TCR sequence diversity and drove clonal T-cell expansion. The monotherapy dose-escalation portion (N of about 49 patients) of the phase I ivuxolimab trial is reported in the paper. Results and caveats for the whole study, not just this receptor: Low levels of normalized T-cell clonal expansion were also seen in some nonresponding patients. The antigen specificity of the peripheral T cells that underwent clonal expansion was not determined. After ivuxolimab, more expanded clones were found on average in CD8+ T cells than in CD4+ T cells. In the 0.1-3.0 mg/kg groups, partial responders were among the patients with the lowest normalized peripheral clonal expansion, particularly in CD8+ T cells. Clonal expansion of both CD4+ and CD8+ blood T cells was observed from baseline to week 6 at doses 0.1 to 3.0 mg/kg.

This clone came up a few times. Its antigen is still unknown. No quality values exist for individual bases; no much larger clone is one base distant. For sequencing of the TCRbeta CDR3 region, genomic DNA was extracted from the sorted cells. TCRbeta CDR3 regions were sequenced using the immunoSEQ Assay. Sourced from immuneACCESS, this table was stored by TCRdb with only in-frame sequences that have V and J called. A share of the clones is absent; for the studies checked, an unresolved V gene accounts for under half, and the remainder has no known explanation. This sample comprises roughly 60,000 clones, 85% of them detected only once. 4% to 5% of the sample is in the top ten clones. The trial excluded patients who had a history of autoimmune disease or who were on systemic immunosuppression. In every dose cohort, peripheral blood was drawn for TCR sequencing at baseline, cycle 4 day 1, and cycle 7 day 1. The samples were drawn from a first-in-human, open-label, multicenter phase I dose-escalation trial of ivuxolimab. Adults with locally advanced or metastatic head and neck squamous cell, hepatocellular, melanoma or renal cell carcinoma were enrolled in the trial. CD4+ and CD8+ T cells were sorted separately from peripheral blood before TCR sequencing.

The CDR3 runs 8 residues from the cysteine to the phenylalanine. The entry retains the CDR3 DNA only, 24 bases that are in frame from base 1. CDR1 and CDR2 are read off the germline V gene as SNHLY and FYNNEI. Sequencing used CD4+ or CD8+ T cells sorted from blood, obtained in a trial of the OX40 agonist ivuxolimab. The chain links TRBV2 with TRBJ2-7; the D gene assignment is ambiguous. The clonotype comes from an adult with an advanced solid tumor such as melanoma, head and neck, liver or kidney cancer. The CDR3 amino acid sequence is: CDPYEQYF. The nucleotide sequence reads as follows: TGTGACCCTTACGAGCAGTACTTC. The variable domain in full, with residues beyond the CDR3 obtained from the reference TRBV2 and TRBJ2-7 genes, is EPEVTQTPSHQVTQMGQEVILRCVPISNHLYFYWYRQILGQKVEFLVSFYNNEISEKSEIFDDQFSVERPDGSNFTLKIRSTKLEDSAMYFCDPYEQYFGPGTRLTVT.